The present TCR beta chain was sequenced within a study of molecular identifiers for immune sequencing clone quantification (dated by TCRdb to 2017 to 2018). About the study as a whole: For a replicate experiment, RNA from around 20,000 or 99,000 naive CD8 T cells was divided into five aliquots, and four of the five aliquots were sequenced. The study was a methods study using CD8 T cells to benchmark molecular-identifier clustering-based TCR repertoire sequencing (MIDCIRS) and TCR RNA copy counting. The paper's findings and limits, for the study overall: Highly expanded clone sizes could be underestimated if identical TCR molecules share a barcode. When barcode sub-clustering was omitted, TCR diversity was inflated by chimeric consensus sequences, with chimeras reaching as high as 47%. Spiked-in Jurkat TCR RNA equivalent to a single cell was reported to be detectable even among 800,000 to 1,000,000 naive CD8 T cells. Modeling estimated about three recovered TCR RNA copies per cell, compared with about 10 by digital PCR, which implies about 30% capture efficiency. Clones above 20 RNA copies held over 99% of molecules in CMV-specific effector cells but under 1% in naive cells. The naive libraries included spiked-in Jurkat TCR RNA (10 copies' worth), and this RNA is not part of the donor repertoire.

The table lists this clonotype with a few counts. This receptor's antigen is unknown. Base qualities are not recorded, but no much larger clone differs from it by a single base. Libraries of naive CD8 T cells were built from anywhere between about 18,000 and 1,000,000 sorted cells, with 10%, 30% or 50% of the purified RNA used. On a BD FACSAria II, naive CD8 T cells were FACS-sorted as CD8+CD4-CCR7+CD45RA+ and collected into RLT Plus buffer. To test detection sensitivity, Jurkat RNA equivalent to approximately ten TCR copies was spiked into samples of roughly 20,000-1,100,000 naive CD8 T cells. Enrichment of CD8 T cells was done with RosetteSep CD8+ T Cell Enrichment Cocktail plus Ficoll-Paque, and ACK red cell lysis came afterward. Libraries were built with PCR. The instrument was a NextSeq 500. Bulk TCR libraries were prepared as previously described, using TCR primers listed in Table S5. Total RNA was purified with the Qiagen AllPrep DNA/RNA kit. Before analysis, reads from multiple sequencing runs of one library were combined. As for how the authors treated the data: Reads were retained only if their TCR constant sequence matched exactly, and those retained reads were trimmed to 150 nt and grouped according to their 12-nt molecular barcodes. Within each barcode group, reads were sub-clustered at a 15% Levenshtein threshold, and quality-weighted consensus sequences were built per RNA molecule. Non-functional sequences were excluded, and lower-count sequences lying one edit away from another sequence were also excluded. On the basis of fitting two negative binomial distributions, barcode sub-clusters with fewer than 20% of the maximum read count were discarded. TCRdb trimmed public reads at Q25 via fastp, called clones via MiXCR and kept in-frame beta chains. Every entry covers one CDR3 protein and lists the most common genes and DNA from its rows. TCRdb's processing, not the authors', yielded these V and J calls. Within this sample are under 600,000 distinct CDR3 sequences, with around 23% of them counted one time only. Of the sample, 0.76% falls within the top ten clones.

V sheds 0 bases and J sheds 2 bases, leaving 20 bases between their ends. The CDR3 holds 19 amino acids from the cysteine to the phenylalanine. Only the CDR3 DNA stays, 57 bases, in frame from base 1. CDR1 and CDR2 were assigned from the germline V gene as MNHEY and SVGEGT. The sequencing sample was made of naive CD8+ T cells from blood, with Jurkat cell RNA spiked in. In the paper's terms, the cell subset or site label means: FACS-sorted CD8+CD4-CCR7+CD45RA+ naive T cells. The V gene is TRBV6-2 or TRBV6-3 and the J gene is TRBJ1-5, with TRBD1 perhaps the D gene, on 5 matching bases. This receptor was obtained from a human donor in good health. Some libraries in this study had Jurkat cell RNA spiked in. This receptor carries the CDR3 CASSYSMGSRGWGNQPQHF. The nucleotide sequence is given as TGTGCCAGCAGTTACTCGATGGGGTCGCGGGGCTGGGGCAATCAGCCCCAGCATTTT.